This TCR beta chain was retrieved from a study of response to subunit inactivated influenza vaccine (dated by TCRdb to between 2017 and 2018). Regarding the complete study: Deep quantitative profiling of the T cell receptor repertoire was used in the study to follow responses to a trivalent subunit inactivated influenza vaccine.

Preparation of the library involved RT-PCR. Sequencing instrument: Illumina HiSeq 2500. TCRdb itself trimmed the public reads at Q25 with fastp, ran MiXCR and retained productive beta chains. Each CDR3 protein appears once, grouped with its most common genes and DNA. Recorded for this sample are over 650,000 distinct CDR3 sequences; around 18% of them occurred a single time. The top ten hold roughly 11% of the sample. CDR1 and CDR2 (KGHDR, SFDVKD) derive from the germline V gene. The CDR3 contains 12 residues, cysteine and phenylalanine counted. This entry keeps only the CDR3 DNA: 36 bases, framed from base 1. A distance of 5 bases separates the germline ends of V and J, which lose 5 bases and 4 bases respectively. Summary of the overall study and its limitations: The authors proposed that each seasonal influenza vaccination may bring in only a limited number of new T cells.

Comments on this clonotype: The clone's antigen remains unknown. Nothing much larger sits one base from this clone, and base qualities are not available.

The clonotype was recovered from a man between 45 and 60 years old who received an inactivated influenza vaccine. Donor details come from another sample of the same person, matched by shared clones. The rearranged segments are TRBV24-1 and TRBJ2-1, with no confident D gene call. The material sequenced was PBMCs from blood, taken around 5 days after vaccination. The CDR3: CATSAPYNEQFF. The nucleotide sequence reads as follows: TGTGCCACCAGTGCCCCGTACAATGAGCAGTTCTTC.